This TCR beta chain appears in the sequencing data of a study of T cells in Graves' hyperthyroidism and ophthalmopathy. Study background: The authors collected peripheral blood at initial diagnosis, before any treatment.

Regions amplified from RNA transcripts were the TCR beta CDR3 regions. The TCR CDR3 was amplified in a first-round RT-PCR using the HTBI primer set. MiXCR, run by TCRdb on the multiplex PCR reads, gives a single entry per CDR3 protein. The sample yields hundreds of thousands of distinct CDR3 sequences, roughly a sixth seen once. Whole-study findings and limits: Model predictions of ophthalmopathy came a median approximately seven months before onset. Blood also held most thyroid clonotypes expanded beyond 0.001.

Many counts were recorded for this clonotype. The antigen remains undetermined. Clinical symptoms, serum thyroxine, TRAb, thyroid ultrasound and orbital computed tomography informed diagnoses. The source of this sequence is a woman aged 40 to 50 with Graves' ophthalmopathy. Source material: blood.

This CDR3 reads CATRWAGSSYNEQFF. DNA of the CDR3: TGTGCCACCCGCTGGGCGGGAAGCTCCTACAATGAGCAGTTCTTC. J is TRBJ2-1 and V is TRBV2, with D perhaps TRBD2 (6 bases). CDR1 SNHLY and CDR2 FYNNEI come from the germline V gene. Trimming left V 10 bases short and J 0 bases short, with 16 bases between. The CDR3 covers 15 residues. Combining the CDR3 with reference TRBV2 and TRBJ2-1 gives the whole variable domain EPEVTQTPSHQVTQMGQEVILRCVPISNHLYFYWYRQILGQKVEFLVSFYNNEISEKSEIFDDQFSVERPDGSNFTLKIRSTKLEDSAMYFCATRWAGSSYNEQFFGPGTRLTVL.